Listed here are 17 T cell receptor beta chains from one sample, sequenced in a study of blood T cell repertoires in COVID-19. The data were produced by immunoSEQ multiplex PCR, yet TCRdb's version contains in-frame clones alone and is incomplete. The data show approximately 33,000 clones, 88% seen once. The sequencing sample was made of peripheral blood. These TCRs come from a man in his sixties with COVID-19, enrolled during active disease.

The chain joins TRBV6-2 or TRBV6-3 to TRBJ1-1, with D unclear. CDR1 is MNHEY, CDR2 SVGEGT, per germline. This CDR3 has 12 amino acids. V lost 2 bases, J lost 5 bases, and 6 bases lay in between. The CDR3 sequence: CASSYAVTEAFF. The CDR3 coding sequence is TGTGCCAGCAGTTACGCGGTTACTGAAGCTTTCTTT.

The rearrangement joins TRBV5-1 to TRBJ2-7; TRBD2 matches at 13 bases. The CDR3 length is 20 residues. Germline V gene lookup returns CDR1 SGHRS and CDR2 YFSETQ. V dropped 1 base and J dropped 2; count of bases not matched to a gene: 15. The CDR3 bases are TGCGCCAGCAGCTTGATTGTCCGGACTAGCGGGAGCCCAAGCACCTACGAGCAGTACTTC. Translation: CASSLIVRTSGSPSTYEQYF.

The chain uses TRBV19 and TRBJ1-1; 7 bases match TRBD1. CDR1 is LNHDA and CDR2 is SQIVND in the germline V gene (reference sequence). V gave up 4 bases and J gave up 1 base; unmatched junction bases: 6. The CDR3 contains 15 residues. The CDR3: CASSTHGQANTEAFF. CDR3 coding DNA: TGTGCCAGTAGTACCCACGGACAGGCGAACACTGAAGCTTTCTTT.

The chain recombines TRBV7-2 with TRBJ2-5, with 12 bases that match TRBD1. This CDR3 is 15 amino acids long. Germline V lookup: CDR1 SGHTA, CDR2 FQGNSA. V shed 5 bases, J shed 5 bases, and the junction held 6 bases outside the gene matches. DNA of the CDR3: TGTGCCAGCAGCACCTCGGGACAGGGGGCCGAGACCCAGTACTTC. Translation gives CASSTSGQGAETQYF. The full variable domain, rest sourced from reference TRBV7-2 and TRBJ2-5, is GAGVSQSPSNKVTEKGKDVELRCDPISGHTALYWYRQSLGQGLEFLIYFQGNSAPDKSGLPSDRFSAERTGGSVSTLTIQRTQQEDSAVYLCASSTSGQGAETQYFGPGTRLLVL.

V and J are TRBV30 and TRBJ1-2; 7 positions agree with TRBD1. Germline CDR1 GTSNPN, CDR2 SVGIG (reference sequence). CDR3 size: 15 residues. The junction had 7 bases not matched to a gene; V was cut back by 1 base and J by 2 bases. DNA of the CDR3: TGTGCCTGGAGTGCCCGACAGGGAGTCAACTATGGCTACACCTTC. This encodes CAWSARQGVNYGYTF.

The chain links TRBV27 to TRBJ2-3, with TRBD2 matching 7 bases. The length of the CDR3 is 15 residues. V was pared by 6 bases and J by 1 base, with 7 bases of the junction left unmatched. In germline, CDR1 is MNHEY, CDR2 SMNVEV (reference sequence). The CDR3 DNA reads as TGTGCCAGCAGCCCGGGACTACTAGGCACAGATACGCAGTATTTT. Translation gives CASSPGLLGTDTQYF.

This clone appeared once. The chain combines TRBV7-3 with TRBJ1-3; D is perhaps TRBD1 (6 bases). Between the trimmed V and J ends, which lost 5 bases and 9 bases, there was a span of 20 bases. This CDR3 spans 15 amino acids. CDR1 and CDR2 from the germline V gene are SGHTA and FQGTGA. The CDR3 here is CASSPRGHWSGTIYF. CDR3 nucleotide sequence: TGTGCCAGCAGCCCCCGGGGACACTGGAGCGGCACCATATATTTT. The variable domain in full, with the rest retrieved from reference TRBV7-3 and TRBJ1-3, is GAGVSQTPSNKVTEKGKYVELRCDPISGHTALYWYRQSLGQGPEFLIYFQGTGAADDSGLPNDRFFAVRPEGSVSTLKIQRTERGDSAVYLCASSPRGHWSGTIYFGEGSWLTVV.

This clone was observed a few times. J is TRBJ1-2 and V is TRBV28, with 7 bases identical to TRBD1. CDR1 and CDR2 (germline): MDHEN, SYDVKM. The trim removed 4 bases at V and 5 bases at J, leaving 7 bases unmatched. The CDR3 totals 14 residues. The CDR3, as DNA: TGTGCCAGCAGTTCCGTTGACAGGGCTTATGGCTACACCTTC. Translation: CASSSVDRAYGYTF.

The chain links TRBV28 to TRBJ1-2, with 7 bases identical to TRBD1. The V gene's germline CDR1 is MDHEN and CDR2 SYDVKM. Trimming at V came to 4 bases and at J to 0 bases, leaving 8 bases not matched to a gene. This CDR3 contains 16 residues. This CDR3 reads CASSSKDRLSNYGYTF. The CDR3 DNA is TGTGCCAGCAGTTCAAAGGACAGGCTTTCTAACTATGGCTACACCTTC.

The chain carries TRBV11-3 and TRBJ1-1; D is undetermined. The germline V and J ends were trimmed by 4 bases and 5 bases, with 11 bases remaining between them. The CDR3 loop spans 13 amino acids. From germline, CDR1 is SGHNT and CDR2 YENEEA. The CDR3 bases are TGTGCCAGCAGCTCCAACTCTGGTACTGAAGCTTTCTTT. Translating it yields CASSSNSGTEAFF.

This clone was seen only a few times. CDR3 coding DNA: TGCGCCAGCAGCTACGACAGGGCCTCTGGAGGCTACACCTTC. Translated: CASSYDRASGGYTF. V gene TRBV5-1 combines with J gene TRBJ1-2, with 7 bases identical to TRBD1. Germline assignment: CDR1 SGHRS and CDR2 YFSETQ. CDR3 length equals 14 residues. Unmatched junction bases numbered 10, after V lost 3 bases and J lost 8 bases.

This chain connects TRBV5-5 to TRBJ1-2; D is unresolved. This CDR3 spans 15 amino acids. Looked up from germline, CDR1 is SGHKS and CDR2 is YYEKEE (reference sequence). Trimming removed 3 bases from V and 0 bases from J, with 12 bases in between. This chain's CDR3 is CASSSEGTANYGYTF. DNA for the CDR3: TGTGCCAGCAGCTCGGAGGGCACTGCTAACTATGGCTACACCTTC.

V is TRBV24-1 and J is TRBJ1-1; no clear D gene. With 5 bases removed from V and 2 bases from J, the gap between germline ends came to 23 bases. Germline V gene lookup returns CDR1 KGHDR and CDR2 SFDVKD. The CDR3 spans 18 residues. In nucleotides, the CDR3 is TGTGCCACCAGTGGTCATCCTACAGCTGGGAGGACTAACACTGAAGCTTTCTTT. It specifies CATSGHPTAGRTNTEAFF.

The gene calls are TRBV3-1 (or the pseudogene TRBV3-2) and TRBJ1-1; 9 nucleotides align to TRBD1. V shed 6 bases, J shed 8 bases, and the junction held 4 bases outside the gene matches. Germline V gene lookup returns CDR1 LGHDT and CDR2 YNNKEL (reference sequence). This CDR3 is 12 amino acids long. CDR3 sequence reads: CASRGDRAEAFF. CDR3 in DNA: TGTGCCAGCAGGGGGGACAGGGCGGAAGCTTTCTTT.

V gene TRBV27 combines with J gene TRBJ2-5; 7 nucleotides match TRBD1. Germline CDR1 and CDR2: MNHEY and SMNVEV (reference sequence). The trim removed 3 bases at V and 4 bases at J, leaving 5 bases unmatched. The CDR3 spans 14 residues. CDR3 amino acids: CASSFRDSLETQYF. Here the CDR3 DNA reads TGTGCCAGCAGTTTTAGGGACAGCCTAGAGACCCAGTACTTC.

This clone was found a few times. V usage is TRBV27 and J usage is TRBJ2-3, with 11 bases that match TRBD2. The CDR3 runs 15 residues. In germline, CDR1 is MNHEY, CDR2 SMNVEV (reference sequence). V shed 7 bases and J 2 bases; nucleotides not matched to a gene: 5. This CDR3 is CASTLAGGNTDTQYF. The CDR3 coding sequence is TGTGCCAGCACCCTAGCGGGAGGTAACACAGATACGCAGTATTTT.

The chain joins TRBV7-9 to TRBJ1-2, with 8 bases identical to TRBD1. This CDR3 has 14 amino acids. Trimming cost V 5 bases and J 8 bases; bases outside gene matches: 10. CDR1 and CDR2 (germline): SEHNR, FQNEAQ (reference sequence). The CDR3 loop reads CASSTDQGAQGYTF. The CDR3 region has the DNA TGTGCCAGCAGCACAGACCAGGGGGCGCAGGGCTACACCTTC.